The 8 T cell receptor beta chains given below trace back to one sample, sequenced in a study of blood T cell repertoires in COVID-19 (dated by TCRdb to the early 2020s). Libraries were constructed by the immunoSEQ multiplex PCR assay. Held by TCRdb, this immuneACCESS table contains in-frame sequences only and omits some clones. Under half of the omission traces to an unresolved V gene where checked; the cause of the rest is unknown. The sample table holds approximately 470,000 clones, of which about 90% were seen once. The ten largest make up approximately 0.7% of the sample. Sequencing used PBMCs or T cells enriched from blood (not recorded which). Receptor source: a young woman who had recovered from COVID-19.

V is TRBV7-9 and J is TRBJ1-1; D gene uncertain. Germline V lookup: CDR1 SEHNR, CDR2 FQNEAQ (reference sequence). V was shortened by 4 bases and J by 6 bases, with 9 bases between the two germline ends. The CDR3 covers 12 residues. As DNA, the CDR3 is TGTGCCAGCAGCTCGCGGTTGTCTGAAGCTTTCTTT. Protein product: CASSSRLSEAFF. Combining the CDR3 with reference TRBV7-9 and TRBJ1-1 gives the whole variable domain DTGVSQNPRHKITKRGQNVTFRCDPISEHNRLYWYRQTLGQGPEFLTYFQNEAQLEKSRLLSDRFSAERPKGSFSTLEIQRTEQGDSAMYLCASSSRLSEAFFGQGTRLTVV.

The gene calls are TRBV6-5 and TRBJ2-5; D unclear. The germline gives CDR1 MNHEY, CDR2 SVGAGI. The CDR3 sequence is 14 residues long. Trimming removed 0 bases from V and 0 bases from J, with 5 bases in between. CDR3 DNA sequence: TGTGCCAGCAGTTACTCGAGATACCAAGAGACCCAGTACTTC. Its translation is CASSYSRYQETQYF.

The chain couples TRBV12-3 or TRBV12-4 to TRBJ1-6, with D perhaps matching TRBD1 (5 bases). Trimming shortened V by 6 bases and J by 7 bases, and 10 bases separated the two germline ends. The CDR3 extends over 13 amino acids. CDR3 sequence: CASRGLGNSPLHF. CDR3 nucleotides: TGTGCCAGCAGGGGGCTCGGGAATTCACCCCTCCACTTT.

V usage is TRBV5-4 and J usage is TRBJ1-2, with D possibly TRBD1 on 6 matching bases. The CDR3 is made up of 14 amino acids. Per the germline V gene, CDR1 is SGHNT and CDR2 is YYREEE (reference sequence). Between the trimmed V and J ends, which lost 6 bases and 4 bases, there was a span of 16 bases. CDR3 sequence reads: CASTKNRDLYGYTF. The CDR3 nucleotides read TGTGCCAGCACTAAAAACAGGGACCTCTATGGCTACACCTTC.

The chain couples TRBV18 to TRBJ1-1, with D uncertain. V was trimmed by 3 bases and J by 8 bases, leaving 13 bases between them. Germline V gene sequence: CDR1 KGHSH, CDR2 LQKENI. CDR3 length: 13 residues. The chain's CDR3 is CASSPGSIGEAFF. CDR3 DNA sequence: TGTGCCAGCTCACCCGGTTCGATCGGGGAAGCTTTCTTT.

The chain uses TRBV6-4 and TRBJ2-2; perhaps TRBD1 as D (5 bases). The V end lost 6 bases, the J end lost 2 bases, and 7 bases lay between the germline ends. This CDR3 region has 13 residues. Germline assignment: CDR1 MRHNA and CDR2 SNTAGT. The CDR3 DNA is TGTGCCAGCAGACAGGAAAACACCGGGGAGCTGTTTTTT. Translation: CASRQENTGELFF.

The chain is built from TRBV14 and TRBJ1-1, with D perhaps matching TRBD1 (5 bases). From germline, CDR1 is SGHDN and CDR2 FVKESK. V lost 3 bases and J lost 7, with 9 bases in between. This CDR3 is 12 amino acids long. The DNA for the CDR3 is TGTGCCAGCAGCCATCAGGGCTTTGAAGCTTTCTTT. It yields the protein CASSHQGFEAFF. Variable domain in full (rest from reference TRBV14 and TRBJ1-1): EAGVTQFPSHSVIEKGQTVTLRCDPISGHDNLYWYRRVMGKEIKFLLHFVKESKQDESGMPNNRFLAERTGGTYSTLKVQPAELEDSGVYFCASSHQGFEAFFGQGTRLTVV.

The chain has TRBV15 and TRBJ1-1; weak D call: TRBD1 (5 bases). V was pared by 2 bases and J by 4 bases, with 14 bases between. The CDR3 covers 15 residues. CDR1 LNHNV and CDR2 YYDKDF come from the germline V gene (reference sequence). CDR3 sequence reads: CATSRSLGQGTEAFF. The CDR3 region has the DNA TGTGCCACCAGCAGATCCCTCGGACAAGGCACTGAAGCTTTCTTT.